This entry lists 20 T cell receptor beta chains sequenced from one sample in a study of cytomegalovirus exposure and HLA in healthy donors. It was with 60 Vbeta and 13 Jbeta primers that the PCR ran. TCRdb's table, derived via immunoSEQ multiplex PCR, lists solely in-frame clones and lacks some. Here the sample spans over 150,000 clones, 65% to 70% being singletons. Material: PBMCs. The source of these receptors is a woman aged 18-29 years in good health and CMV-seropositive.

This clone appeared a single time. The genes are TRBV7-9 and TRBJ2-5; weak D call: TRBD2 (7 bases). This CDR3 has 15 residues. Trimming removed 8 bases from V and 5 bases from J, with 21 bases in between. Looked up from germline, CDR1 is SEHNR and CDR2 is FQNEAQ (reference sequence). For the CDR3, the DNA is TGTGCCAGCGGCGGGGGCTCCCGGGACCGGGAGACCCAGTACTTC. Its translation is CASGGGSRDRETQYF.

This chain uses TRBV19 with TRBJ2-1; 13 positions agree with TRBD2. The CDR3 has 18 amino acids. The V segment lost 5 bases and the J segment 0 bases; nucleotides outside the gene matches: 7. From germline, CDR1 is LNHDA and CDR2 SQIVND (reference sequence). The CDR3, as DNA: TGTGCCAGTAGTCCGGGACTAGCGGGACAGAACTCCTACAATGAGCAGTTCTTC. Translation: CASSPGLAGQNSYNEQFF. The complete variable domain, with remaining parts taken from reference TRBV19 and TRBJ2-1, reads DGGITQSPKYLFRKEGQNVTLSCEQNLNHDAMYWYRQDPGQGLRLIYYSQIVNDFQKGDIAEGYSVSREKKESFPLTVTSAQKNPTAFYLCASSPGLAGQNSYNEQFFGPGTRLTVL.

The chain links TRBV29-1 to TRBJ1-1, with 8 nucleotides matching TRBD1. Germline CDR1 is SQVTM and CDR2 is ANQGSEA. The CDR3 extends over 13 amino acids. Germline trimming cut 3 bases from V and 13 bases from J; bases unmatched to any gene: 13. The DNA of the CDR3 is TGCAGCGTTGATGGGACAGGTCCCTTAATGGGTTTCTTT. Residues: CSVDGTGPLMGFF.

The V gene is TRBV4-2, the J gene TRBJ1-3; D is uncertain. The CDR3 is made up of 17 amino acids. Germline V gives CDR1 LGHNA, CDR2 YNFKEQ. V lost 4 bases and J lost 0, with 16 bases in between. The CDR3 protein is CASSRPGSTASGNTIYF. In DNA, the CDR3 is TGTGCCAGCAGCCGACCGGGAAGCACAGCCTCTGGAAACACCATATATTTT.

The V and J genes are TRBV9 and TRBJ2-3; D remains ambiguous. Trimming cost V 3 bases and J 5 bases, with 10 bases left between them. CDR1 is SGDLS and CDR2 is YYNGEE in the germline V gene. The CDR3 runs to 13 residues. The CDR3, as DNA: TGTGCCAGCAGCGCCTACCTCGTAGATACGCAGTATTTT. Amino acid sequence: CASSAYLVDTQYF.

This chain uses TRBV4-3 with TRBJ2-7; maybe TRBD1 (6 bases). Germline V gene lookup returns CDR1 LGHNA and CDR2 YSLEER. The V end was cut by 3 bases, the J end by 3 bases, with 12 bases between. CDR3 size: 14 residues. The CDR3: CASSQTDRSYEQYF. The CDR3 nucleotides are TGCGCCAGCAGCCAGACAGACAGGAGCTACGAGCAGTACTTC.

This sequence joins TRBV7-9 and TRBJ1-2; no definite D call. V was clipped by 1 base and J by 6 bases, with 15 bases between them. CDR1 and CDR2 (germline): SEHNR, FQNEAQ (reference sequence). The CDR3 contains 15 residues. CDR3 DNA sequence: TGTGCCAGCAGCTTAGGTTTCGGAGGGCGAAATGGCTACACCTTC. It is translated as CASSLGFGGRNGYTF.

Here the CDR3 DNA reads TGTGCCTGGAGTGTACCTTGGGAAGGGGGTAACAATGAGCAGTTCTTC. The encoded protein is CAWSVPWEGGNNEQFF. V gene TRBV30 combines with J gene TRBJ2-1; perhaps TRBD1 as D (6 bases). This CDR3 has 16 residues. V gave up 0 bases and J gave up 5 bases, with 17 bases separating them. Germline V CDR1 and CDR2: GTSNPN, SVGIG (reference sequence). Looking up the rest from reference TRBV30 and TRBJ2-1 gives the full variable domain: SQTIHQWPATLVQPVGSPLSLECTVEGTSNPNLYWYRQAAGRGLQLLFYSVGIGQISSEVPQNLSASRPQDRQFILSSKKLLLSDSGFYLCAWSVPWEGGNNEQFFGPGTRLTVL.

The chain carries TRBV30 and TRBJ2-5; the match to TRBD1 covers 9 bases. V shed 4 bases, J shed 5 bases, and the junction held 2 bases outside the gene matches. This CDR3 comprises 12 residues. Germline values: CDR1 GTSNPN, CDR2 SVGIG (reference sequence). The CDR3: CAWTTGGETQYF. The CDR3 nucleotides are TGTGCCTGGACAACAGGGGGCGAGACCCAGTACTTC.

The rearrangement uses TRBV15 and TRBJ2-2; D unclear. V was shortened by 5 bases and J by 6 bases, with 10 bases between the two germline ends. Germline V CDR1 and CDR2: LNHNV, YYDKDF (reference sequence). The CDR3 runs 13 residues. For the CDR3, the DNA is TGTGCCACCAGCGTAGAAAATGCCGGGGAGCTGTTTTTT. This encodes CATSVENAGELFF.

The gene calls are TRBV7-2 and TRBJ1-1; D unclear. Looked up from germline, CDR1 is SGHTA and CDR2 is FQGNSA. This CDR3 is built from 14 residues. The V end was cut by 1 base, the J end by 0 bases, with 6 bases between. The CDR3: CASSLGTVNTEAFF. The CDR3 DNA is TGTGCCAGCAGCTTAGGAACGGTGAACACTGAAGCTTTCTTT.

The chain has TRBV10-2 and TRBJ2-7, with 12 bases identical to TRBD2. With 8 bases clipped from V and 5 bases from J, the junction kept 4 bases outside the gene matches. The CDR3 consists of 13 residues. Germline V gene sequence: CDR1 WSHSY, CDR2 SAAADI. The DNA of the CDR3 is TGCGCCAGCCGGACTAGCGGGACCCACGAGCAGTACTTC. As protein: CASRTSGTHEQYF.

The chain carries TRBV7-9 and TRBJ2-5, with D perhaps TRBD2 (5 bases). CDR1 and CDR2 from the germline V gene are SEHNR and FQNEAQ (reference sequence). V was cut by 5 bases and J by 2 bases, with 12 bases left in between. The CDR3 contains 14 residues. The CDR3 protein is CASSDTLGQETQYF. Written as DNA, the CDR3 is TGTGCCAGCAGCGATACACTAGGACAAGAGACCCAGTACTTC.

The J gene is TRBJ2-5, the V gene TRBV7-2, with 7 nucleotides matching TRBD2. The end of the DNA fits TRBJ2-7 better, so the J call may be wrong. This CDR3 has 13 amino acids. CDR1 is SGHTA and CDR2 is FQGNSA in the germline V gene. CDR3 nucleotide sequence: TGTGCCAGCAGCTTTGGGGACTACTACGAGCAGTACTTC. Translation gives CASSFGDYYEQYF.

With regard to this clone: One end of the junction fails to match germline, which may point to a read error. This sequence joins TRBV7-7 and TRBJ1-5; D is unclear. This CDR3 region has 15 residues. The germline V gene encodes CDR1 SSHAT and CDR2 FNYEAQ (reference sequence). CDR3: CASSPPRRCGQPQHF. CDR3 sequence (DNA): TGTGCTAGCAGCCCTCCCCGAAGATGCGGTCAGCCCCAGCATTTT.

The rearrangement joins TRBV4-3 to TRBJ2-1; 7 nucleotides match TRBD2. Unmatched junction bases numbered 13, after V lost 1 base and J lost 10 bases. The germline V gene encodes CDR1 LGHNA and CDR2 YSLEER. The CDR3 runs to 16 residues. CDR3: CASSQGAGPNSQEQFF. The CDR3 coding sequence is TGCGCCAGCAGCCAAGGAGCGGGACCCAACTCGCAGGAGCAGTTCTTC.

The chain is built from TRBV9 and TRBJ2-1, with D perhaps TRBD2 (5 bases). The ends were cut back, 4 bases at V and 5 bases at J, with 16 bases in the middle. Germline assignment: CDR1 SGDLS and CDR2 YYNGEE. The CDR3 has 15 residues. The CDR3 protein is CASSPSRGGNNEQFF. The CDR3 bases are TGTGCCAGCAGCCCTAGCCGAGGAGGAAACAATGAGCAGTTCTTC. Based on the CDR3 plus reference TRBV9 and TRBJ2-1, the full variable domain is DSGVTQTPKHLITATGQRVTLRCSPRSGDLSVYWYQQSLDQGLQFLIQYYNGEERAKGNILERFSAQQFPDLHSELNLSSLELGDSALYFCASSPSRGGNNEQFFGPGTRLTVL.

This clone came up once. This chain uses TRBV9 with TRBJ1-1; maybe TRBD1 (5 bases). Germline V gene lookup returns CDR1 SGDLS and CDR2 YYNGEE. V gave up 4 bases and J gave up 4 bases, with 20 bases separating them. The CDR3 consists of 16 residues. This CDR3 reads CASSPGERWGGTEAFF. In DNA, the CDR3 is TGTGCCAGCAGCCCAGGAGAGAGGTGGGGCGGCACTGAAGCTTTCTTT.

The rearrangement joins TRBV28 to TRBJ2-1, with a possible D match to TRBD2 (6 bases). There are 14 residues in the CDR3. The V gene lost 6 bases and the J gene lost 3 bases, with 12 bases spanning the gap. Germline V gene lookup returns CDR1 MDHEN and CDR2 SYDVKM. Written as DNA, the CDR3 is TGTGCCAGCAGCCTCTTAGCGGACTACAATGAGCAGTTCTTC. It translates to CASSLLADYNEQFF.

The chain has TRBV5-4 and TRBJ2-5, with 11 nucleotides matching TRBD1. Looked up from germline, CDR1 is SGHNT and CDR2 is YYREEE (reference sequence). The CDR3 loop spans 15 amino acids. V lost 4 bases and J lost 5; bases outside the gene matches: 7. CDR3 amino acids: CASSGGQGGKETQYF. The CDR3 DNA is TGTGCCAGCAGCGGGGGACAGGGGGGGAAGGAGACCCAGTACTTC.